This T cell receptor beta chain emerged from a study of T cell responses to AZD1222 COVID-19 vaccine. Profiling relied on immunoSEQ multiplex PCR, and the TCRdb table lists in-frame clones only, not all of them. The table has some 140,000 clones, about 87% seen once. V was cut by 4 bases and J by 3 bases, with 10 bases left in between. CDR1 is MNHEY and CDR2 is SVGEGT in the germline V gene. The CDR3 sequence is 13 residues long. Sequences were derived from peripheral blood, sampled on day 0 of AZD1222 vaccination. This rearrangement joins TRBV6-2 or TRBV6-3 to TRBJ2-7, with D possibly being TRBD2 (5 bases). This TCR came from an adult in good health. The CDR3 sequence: CASSWKEDYEQYF. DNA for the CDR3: TGTGCCAGCAGTTGGAAGGAGGACTACGAGCAGTACTTC.